This TCR beta chain was recovered during a study of patients and donors after allogeneic stem cell transplantation. TCRdb re-called the RT-PCR reads with MiXCR, one entry per CDR3 protein. Here the sample spans 150,000 to 250,000 distinct CDR3 sequences, 41% being singletons. The trim removed 0 bases at V and 4 bases at J, leaving 14 bases unmatched. The CDR3 consists of 19 residues. From germline, CDR1 is LGHNA and CDR2 YSLEER. V gene TRBV4-3 combines with J gene TRBJ2-1; 8 bases line up with TRBD2. Sequenced: blood, either unsorted or a sorted T cell fraction (not recorded which). The sequence derives from a human donor who was either an allogeneic HSCT recipient or a stem cell or donor lymphocyte infusion donor (not recorded which). It is not recorded whose cells these are; they may come from a transplant donor. The CDR3 DNA reads as TGCGCCAGCAGCCAAGATCTCGGTGGAGAACTAGCGGAATACAATGAGCAGTTCTTC. Protein product: CASSQDLGGELAEYNEQFF.